These T cell receptor beta chains were read from a single sample in a study of cytomegalovirus exposure and HLA in healthy donors. The data were produced by immunoSEQ multiplex PCR, yet TCRdb's version contains in-frame clones alone and is incomplete. The sample shows roughly 250,000 clones, around 85% of them seen only once. The sample comprised PBMCs. These receptors were taken from a woman aged 25 to 39 in good health and CMV-seropositive. Each CDR3 is given with its conserved first and last residue. A D gene is named only where the DNA matches it firmly. A clone size is listed for some rows: how often the clone was seen (once, few, many), or a class if it is expanded.

TRBJ2-7,.,TRBD2,TRBV9,13,TGTGCCAGCAGCATGCCAAGCGGGGACGAGCAGTACTTC,CASSMPSGDEQYF
TRBJ2-3,.,TRBD2,TRBV4-2,14,TGTGCCAGCAGAGCGGGAGAGAGCACAGATACGCAGTATTTT,CASRAGESTDTQYF
TRBJ2-1,once,.,TRBV9,18,TGTGCCAGCAGCGTAAATTCGGGCCTGGGGGACATCGACAATGAGCAGTTCTTC,CASSVNSGLGDIDNEQFF
TRBJ2-7,.,.,TRBV6-1,15,TGTGCCAGCAGTGGACCCCTCGGGGGATCGGACGAGCAGTACTTC,CASSGPLGGSDEQYF
TRBJ1-4,.,.,TRBV30,16,TGTGCCTGGAGTACGTGGTCGCGAAAAAACAATGAAAAACTGTTTTTT,CAWSTWSRKNNEKLFF
TRBJ2-2,many,.,TRBV5-5,15,TGTGCCAGCAGCTTGGAGTGGGGGCAGATCGGGGAGCTGTTTTTT,CASSLEWGQIGELFF
TRBJ1-1,.,.,TRBV7-9,15,TGTGCCAGCAGTCGAACAGGCTCGGTGGGCACTGAAGCTTTCTTT,CASSRTGSVGTEAFF
TRBJ2-1,few,.,TRBV11-3,12,TGTGCCAGCAGCTTAACAAACAATGAGCAGTTCTTC,CASSLTNNEQFF
TRBJ2-5,.,.,TRBV18,15,TGTGCCAGCTCACCACTTTATAGCGTGGGGGAGACCCAGTACTTC,CASSPLYSVGETQYF
TRBJ2-7,.,TRBD1,TRBV6-6,14,TGTGCCAGTTTAGAAGGGACAGGTTTCGTCGAGCAGTACTTC,CASLEGTGFVEQYF
TRBJ1-1,.,.,TRBV5-1,14,TGCGCCAGCAGCTCGCAGGGTGAGAACACTGAAGCTTTCTTT,CASSSQGENTEAFF